Presented here are 20 T cell receptor beta chains from one specimen sequenced in a study of blood T cell repertoires in COVID-19. The data were produced by immunoSEQ multiplex PCR, yet TCRdb's version contains in-frame clones alone and is incomplete. This sample yields roughly 220,000 clones, of which about 87% are seen a single time; around 2.7% belongs to the top ten. The sample consisted of PBMCs or T cells enriched from blood (not recorded which). The receptors were gathered from a woman aged 25 to 39 who had recovered from COVID-19.

This clone has only one observation. The chain links TRBV19 to TRBJ1-5; 11 bases line up with TRBD1. The CDR3 has 14 residues. Germline V CDR1 and CDR2: LNHDA, SQIVND (reference sequence). With V trimmed by 6 bases and J by 3 bases, 1 base remained unmatched. The CDR3 DNA follows: TGTGCCAGTAGAGGACAGGGGGCCAATCAGCCCCAGCATTTT. Its protein is CASRGQGANQPQHF.

This clone was seen only a few times. The chain employs TRBV29-1 and TRBJ2-1, with TRBD1 matching over 9 bases. With 6 bases clipped from V and 9 bases from J, the junction kept 6 bases outside the gene matches. This CDR3 contains 12 residues. Germline CDR1 reads SQVTM; CDR2 reads ANQGSEA. In nucleotides, the CDR3 is TGCAGCGTGCCAGACAGGGGGACTGAGCAGTTCTTC. Its translation is CSVPDRGTEQFF.

This clone was picked up one time. This sequence joins TRBV5-1 and TRBJ1-4; TRBD1 is a possible D gene (5 bases). V was clipped by 0 bases and J by 0 bases, with 9 bases between them. This CDR3 is 16 amino acids long. CDR1 and CDR2 from the germline V gene are SGHRS and YFSETQ. The CDR3 DNA is TGCGCCAGCAGCTTGGGGTGGGGCGCAACTAATGAAAAACTGTTTTTT. Protein sequence: CASSLGWGATNEKLFF.

The V gene is TRBV6-5, the J gene TRBJ1-2; 7 bases map to TRBD1. The germline CDR1 and CDR2 sequences are MNHEY and SVGAGI. The CDR3 runs 14 residues. V dropped 6 bases and J dropped 8; count of bases not matched to a gene: 12. Written as DNA, the CDR3 is TGTGCCAGCAGCATTGACAGGGTAACGAGAGGCTACACCTTC. It codes for CASSIDRVTRGYTF.

The rearrangement links TRBV7-3 to TRBJ2-1; unclear D gene. Trimming pared 2 bases from V and 2 bases from J, leaving 16 bases between. The CDR3 extends over 17 amino acids. CDR1 SGHTA and CDR2 FQGTGA come from the germline V gene. The CDR3 nucleotides are TGTGCCAGCAGCTTAGATGCGGCGAGCGCGACCTACAATGAGCAGTTCTTC. Translation gives CASSLDAASATYNEQFF.

This clone has just one count. The rearrangement links TRBV4-2 to TRBJ1-2; D possibly corresponds to TRBD1 (6 bases). Trimming took 0 bases from V and 4 from J, leaving 9 bases between them. The V gene's germline CDR1 is LGHNA and CDR2 YNFKEQ. The CDR3 runs to 14 residues. CDR3 in amino acids: CASSQDGGLYGYTF. DNA of the CDR3: TGTGCCAGCAGCCAAGATGGGGGCCTCTATGGCTACACCTTC.

The sample holds a few counts of this clone. The CDR3 sequence: CASSLLDSGANVLTF. CDR3 bases: TGTGCCAGCAGCTTATTAGACTCTGGGGCCAACGTCCTGACTTTC. The chain has TRBV7-9 and TRBJ2-6; D is ambiguous. The CDR3 is 15 amino acids. V lost 2 bases and J 0 bases, leaving 5 bases between the germline ends. Germline CDR1 SEHNR, CDR2 FQNEAQ (reference sequence).

V and J are TRBV5-6 and TRBJ1-4; 9 bases fit TRBD1. V shed 4 bases, J shed 7 bases, and the junction held 5 bases outside the gene matches. CDR1 is SGHDT and CDR2 is YYEEEE in the germline V gene. The CDR3 is made up of 14 amino acids. The CDR3 loop is CASSTGGRVEKLFF. For the CDR3, the DNA is TGTGCCAGCAGCACAGGGGGCAGAGTTGAAAAACTGTTTTTT.

The chain couples TRBV9 to TRBJ2-5; D is unresolved. V was pared by 3 bases and J by 3 bases, with 6 bases between. Looked up from germline, CDR1 is SGDLS and CDR2 is YYNGEE. CDR3 length: 12 amino acids. CDR3 protein: CASSAHEETQYF. The CDR3 DNA is TGTGCCAGCAGCGCACACGAAGAGACCCAGTACTTC.

The chain has TRBV4-1 and TRBJ1-1, with TRBD1 identical over 8 bases. In germline, CDR1 is MGHRA, CDR2 YSYEKL. With V trimmed by 8 bases and J by 1 base, 0 bases remained unmatched. CDR3 length equals 12 residues. CDR3 protein: CASGQGNTEAFF. The CDR3 DNA is TGCGCCAGCGGACAGGGGAACACTGAAGCTTTCTTT.

The chain joins TRBV9 to TRBJ1-3; D unclear. CDR1 and CDR2 from the germline V gene are SGDLS and YYNGEE. The CDR3 covers 14 residues. The V end lost 3 bases, the J end lost 3 bases, and 10 bases lay between the germline ends. The CDR3 reads CASSDPGFGNTIYF. CDR3 nucleotides: TGTGCCAGCAGCGACCCAGGTTTTGGAAACACCATATATTTT.

This clone was seen once. Here the CDR3 DNA reads TGTGCCAGCAGCGTAGGGGAGGACAGGGAGCGTCAGCCCCAGCATTTT. It specifies CASSVGEDRERQPQHF. The J gene is TRBJ1-5, the V gene TRBV9; 8 bases are shared with TRBD1. There are 16 residues in the CDR3. Trimming at V came to 0 bases and at J to 6 bases, leaving 8 bases not matched to a gene. Germline V gene data show CDR1 as SGDLS and CDR2 as YYNGEE.

This clone was observed at least ten times. The chain has TRBV7-9 and TRBJ1-1; D possibly corresponds to TRBD1 (5 bases). V shed 4 bases and J shed 7 bases, with 28 bases lying between them. From germline, CDR1 is SEHNR and CDR2 FQNEAQ (reference sequence). The CDR3 loop spans 18 amino acids. CDR3: CASSWSEDSLDSTSEAFF. CDR3 nucleotides: TGTGCCAGCAGCTGGTCTGAAGACAGCCTCGATTCTACCAGTGAAGCTTTCTTT. Combining the CDR3 with reference TRBV7-9 and TRBJ1-1 gives the whole variable domain DTGVSQNPRHKITKRGQNVTFRCDPISEHNRLYWYRQTLGQGPEFLTYFQNEAQLEKSRLLSDRFSAERPKGSFSTLEIQRTEQGDSAMYLCASSWSEDSLDSTSEAFFGQGTRLTVV.

The gene calls are TRBV6-1 and TRBJ1-6, with D possibly being TRBD1 (6 bases). The CDR3 consists of 15 residues. CDR1 is MNHNS, CDR2 SASEGT, per germline. Trimming stripped 2 bases from V and 7 bases from J, with 12 bases between. CDR3 protein: CASSERDRINSPLHF. Here the CDR3 DNA reads TGTGCCAGCAGTGAACGCGACAGGATAAATTCACCCCTCCACTTT.

CDR3 residues: CASTPQGNNEKLFF. CDR3 coding DNA: TGCGCCAGCACCCCTCAGGGGAATAATGAAAAACTGTTTTTT. The rearrangement uses TRBV10-1 and TRBJ1-4; D might be TRBD1 (6 bases). Germline CDR1 and CDR2: WNHNN and SYGVQD (reference sequence). The CDR3 spans 14 residues. The ends were cut back, 7 bases at V and 4 bases at J, with 13 bases in the middle.

This chain joins TRBV7-9 and TRBJ1-2, with 7 nucleotides matching TRBD1. This CDR3 spans 14 amino acids. CDR1 is SEHNR, CDR2 FQNEAQ, per germline (reference sequence). Trimming at V came to 2 bases and at J to 5 bases, leaving 5 bases not matched to a gene. The CDR3 loop is CASSLTTGTYGYTF. For the CDR3, the DNA is TGTGCCAGCAGCTTAACGACAGGGACTTATGGCTACACCTTC.

This rearrangement joins TRBV4-3 to TRBJ1-4; 10 positions match TRBD1. CDR1 and CDR2 (germline): LGHNA, YSLEER. This CDR3 is 15 amino acids long. The V segment lost 3 bases and the J segment 5 bases; nucleotides outside the gene matches: 3. In nucleotides, the CDR3 is TGCGCCAGCAGCCAGGGGACAGGGGAGAATGAAAAACTGTTTTTT. Translation gives CASSQGTGENEKLFF.

The V and J genes are TRBV6-5 and TRBJ1-2, with 8 nucleotides matching TRBD1. CDR3 length equals 14 residues. Losses at the gene ends were 5 bases for V and 8 bases for J; bases not matched to a gene: 10. Germline CDR1 reads MNHEY; CDR2 reads SVGAGI. The CDR3 loop is CASSTGQGYEGYTF. CDR3 in DNA: TGTGCCAGCAGTACCGGACAGGGATATGAGGGCTACACCTTC.

The chain has TRBV19 and TRBJ1-1; D possibly corresponds to TRBD1 (6 bases). Germline assignment: CDR1 LNHDA and CDR2 SQIVND (reference sequence). The CDR3 runs 17 residues. The ends were cut back, 3 bases at V and 0 bases at J, with 17 bases in the middle. In DNA, the CDR3 is TGTGCCAGTAGTATTCCTTACAGGGAAATTTTGAACACTGAAGCTTTCTTT. It yields the protein CASSIPYREILNTEAFF.

V and J are TRBV5-8 and TRBJ1-5; D perhaps matches TRBD1 (6 bases). Germline values: CDR1 SGHTS, CDR2 YDEGEE. There are 15 residues in the CDR3. The V end lost 0 bases, the J end lost 5 bases, and 12 bases lay between the germline ends. In DNA form, the CDR3 reads TGTGCCAGCAGCTTGGTCGACAGGCGTGATCAGCCCCAGCATTTT. Protein sequence: CASSLVDRRDQPQHF.